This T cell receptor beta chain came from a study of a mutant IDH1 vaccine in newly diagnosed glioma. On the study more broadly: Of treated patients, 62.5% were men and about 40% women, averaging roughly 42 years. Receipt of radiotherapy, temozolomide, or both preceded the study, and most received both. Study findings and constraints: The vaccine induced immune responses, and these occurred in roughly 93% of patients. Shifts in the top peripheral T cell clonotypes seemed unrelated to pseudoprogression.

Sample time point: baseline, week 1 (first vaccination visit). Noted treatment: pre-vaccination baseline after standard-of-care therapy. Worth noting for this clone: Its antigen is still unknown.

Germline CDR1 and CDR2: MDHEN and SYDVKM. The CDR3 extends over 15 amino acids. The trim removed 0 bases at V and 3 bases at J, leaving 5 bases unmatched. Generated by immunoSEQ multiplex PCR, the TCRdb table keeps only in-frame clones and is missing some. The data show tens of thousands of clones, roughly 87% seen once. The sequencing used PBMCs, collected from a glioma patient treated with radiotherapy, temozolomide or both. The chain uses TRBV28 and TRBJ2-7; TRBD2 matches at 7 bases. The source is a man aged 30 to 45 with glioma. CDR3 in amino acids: CASSLWSGTNYEQYF. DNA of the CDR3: TGTGCCAGCAGTTTATGGTCCGGGACTAACTACGAGCAGTACTTC.